Following are 32 T cell receptor beta chains from one sample sequenced in a study of technical replicates of blood from a few donors (dated by TCRdb to 2015 to 2018). Libraries were made using the immunoSEQ multiplex PCR assay. TCRdb provides this immuneACCESS table in a form limited to in-frame rearrangements. Some clones are lacking; in checked studies, under half of them reflect an unresolved V gene, and why the rest are absent is not known. The sample table contains approximately 100,000 clones; only one count was recorded for around 95% of them. 0.2% to 0.25% of the sample rests with the top ten. The source material was T cells isolated from PBMCs. These receptors came from a human donor in good health.

In this sample, this clone turned up once. The chain joins TRBV6-5 to TRBJ1-1; D gene uncertain. The length of the CDR3 is 13 residues. The germline gives CDR1 MNHEY, CDR2 SVGAGI. Trimming took 5 bases from V and 0 from J, leaving 7 bases between them. The CDR3 spells CASSLQVNTEAFF. The CDR3 DNA is TGTGCCAGCAGTCTTCAGGTGAACACTGAAGCTTTCTTT.

This sequence joins TRBV4-2 and TRBJ2-7; 10 nucleotides match TRBD2. The CDR3 extends over 15 amino acids. In germline, CDR1 is LGHNA, CDR2 YNFKEQ. The trim removed 1 base at V and 6 bases at J, leaving 6 bases unmatched. The CDR3 bases are TGTGCCAGCAGCCAAGGCCCTAGCGGGAGTCTCGAGCAGTACTTC. Its protein is CASSQGPSGSLEQYF.

The CDR3 nucleotides are TGTGCCAGCAGTTTACAGGGCCTGAGAAGGGAGCTGTTTTTT. It encodes CASSLQGLRRELFF. The chain is built from TRBV28 and TRBJ2-2; the D gene is possibly TRBD1 (5 bases). Per germline, CDR1 MDHEN and CDR2 SYDVKM. This CDR3 spans 14 amino acids. V lost 2 bases and J 9 bases, leaving 13 bases between the germline ends. Using reference TRBV28 and TRBJ2-2 for the parts outside the CDR3, the full variable domain is DVKVTQSSRYLVKRTGEKVFLECVQDMDHENMFWYRQDPGLGLRLIYFSYDVKMKEKGDIPEGYSVSREKKERFSLILESASTNQTSMYLCASSLQGLRRELFFGEGSRLTVL.

The chain uses TRBV5-6 and TRBJ1-3; D not certain. V lost 3 bases to trimming and J lost 4 bases, with 5 bases between them. The CDR3 runs to 12 residues. Germline V gene data show CDR1 as SGHDT and CDR2 as YYEEEE. The CDR3 is CASSYTGNTIYF. The CDR3 DNA follows: TGTGCCAGCAGCTACACCGGAAACACCATATATTTT.

The V and J genes are TRBV19 and TRBJ1-5, with D possibly being TRBD1 (6 bases). V was pared by 8 bases and J by 0 bases, with 14 bases between. The CDR3 contains 15 residues. The V gene's germline CDR1 is LNHDA and CDR2 SQIVND (reference sequence). Here the CDR3 reads CASGGRGLSNQPQHF. Here the CDR3 DNA reads TGTGCCAGTGGAGGGCGGGGGCTTAGCAATCAGCCCCAGCATTTT.

The chain employs TRBV9 and TRBJ1-1, with a possible D match to TRBD1 (6 bases). The CDR3 contains 16 residues. The V gene lost 1 base and the J gene lost 0 bases, with 13 bases spanning the gap. CDR1 is SGDLS, CDR2 YYNGEE, per germline. CDR3 sequence (DNA): TGTGCCAGCAGCGTAAGTGGACAGAGAATGAACACTGAAGCTTTCTTT. Translated, it gives CASSVSGQRMNTEAFF.

CDR3: CASSQETRDSYEQYF. The CDR3 DNA follows: TGTGCCAGCAGCCAAGAAACCCGGGATTCCTACGAGCAGTACTTC. V usage is TRBV4-2 and J usage is TRBJ2-7; D is possibly TRBD2 (5 bases). Trimming removed 0 bases at V and 1 base at J, with 10 bases between. The CDR3 loop spans 15 amino acids. The germline V gene has CDR1 LGHNA and CDR2 YNFKEQ.

J is TRBJ1-2 and V is TRBV28, with D uncertain. The CDR3 spans 15 residues. V was pared by 5 bases and J by 2 bases, with 15 bases between. CDR1 and CDR2 from the germline V gene are MDHEN and SYDVKM. CDR3 loop: CASSPLGEENYGYTF. CDR3 DNA sequence: TGTGCCAGCAGTCCCCTTGGGGAGGAGAACTATGGCTACACCTTC.

V is TRBV15 and J is TRBJ2-7; 8 nucleotides align to TRBD1. CDR3 length equals 13 residues. J gave up 5 bases and V 2 bases, and 2 bases lay outside the gene matches. CDR1 is LNHNV and CDR2 is YYDKDF in the germline V gene (reference sequence). CDR3 region: CATSRRTGNEQYF. CDR3 DNA sequence: TGTGCCACCAGCAGACGGACAGGGAACGAGCAGTACTTC.

A word on this clone: The junction departs from the called germline gene at one end, perhaps through a read error. The V and J genes are TRBV7-2 and TRBJ1-1; D may be TRBD1 (6 bases). Germline assignment: CDR1 SGHTA and CDR2 FQGNSA. This CDR3 is built from 15 residues. This CDR3 reads CASRLAPQGGTEAFF. In nucleotides, the CDR3 is TGTGCCAGCAGATTAGCCCCACAGGGTGGCACTGAAGCTTTCTTT.

The gene calls are TRBV5-1 and TRBJ1-4; TRBD1 might be the D (6 bases). The CDR3 length is 15 residues. The ends were cut back, 2 bases at V and 0 bases at J, with 8 bases in the middle. Germline CDR1 is SGHRS and CDR2 is YFSETQ. In DNA form, the CDR3 reads TGCGCCAGCAGCTTACAGGGCACAACTAATGAAAAACTGTTTTTT. Protein sequence: CASSLQGTTNEKLFF.

The chain is built from TRBV2 and TRBJ2-1; no clear D gene. The CDR3 is made up of 16 amino acids. V dropped 2 bases and J dropped 6 bases, with 17 bases sitting between them. Germline V gene lookup returns CDR1 SNHLY and CDR2 FYNNEI. DNA for the CDR3: TGTGCCAGCAGTGAATTTCCGGGTTTACGGTTCAATGAGCAGTTCTTC. It specifies CASSEFPGLRFNEQFF.

The rearrangement links TRBV6-1 to TRBJ2-5; D may be TRBD1 (5 bases). Germline V gives CDR1 MNHNS, CDR2 SASEGT. Trimming took off 7 bases at V and 0 bases at J, with 9 bases between the two ends. The CDR3 has 13 amino acids. The CDR3 DNA is TGTGCCAGCAATAACAGGTACCAAGAGACCCAGTACTTC. Amino acids: CASNNRYQETQYF.

The V and J genes are TRBV6-6 and TRBJ2-2, with a possible D match to TRBD2 (5 bases). The CDR3 contains 14 residues. The germline CDR1 and CDR2 sequences are MNHNY and SVGAGI (reference sequence). The V end lost 2 bases, the J end lost 7 bases, and 11 bases lay between the germline ends. The CDR3 DNA is TGTGCCAGCAGTTACGAGGGTAGGAACGGGGAGCTGTTTTTT. Encoded protein: CASSYEGRNGELFF.

This chain joins TRBV7-3 and TRBJ1-2; D is unresolved. The germline V gene encodes CDR1 SGHTA and CDR2 FQGTGA. V gave up 3 bases and J gave up 0 bases, with 17 bases separating them. The CDR3 contains 17 residues. The CDR3 bases are TGTGCCAGCAGCTTGGTTCCGGATAGCGTTACTAACTATGGCTACACCTTC. As protein: CASSLVPDSVTNYGYTF.

This rearrangement joins TRBV7-8 to TRBJ2-5; 8 positions agree with TRBD1. The CDR3 extends over 15 amino acids. Germline V gives CDR1 SGHVS, CDR2 FQNEAQ. Germline trimming cut 4 bases from V and 7 bases from J; bases unmatched to any gene: 11. Here the CDR3 reads CASSSPGQASWTQYF. Written as DNA, the CDR3 is TGTGCCAGCAGCTCCCCGGGACAGGCTTCATGGACCCAGTACTTC.

The J gene is TRBJ2-7, the V gene TRBV7-2; 8 bases are shared with TRBD2. Germline V gene lookup returns CDR1 SGHTA and CDR2 FQGNSA. Trimming at V came to 8 bases and at J to 7 bases, leaving 7 bases not matched to a gene. This CDR3 is 12 amino acids long. In nucleotides, the CDR3 is TGTGCCAGCGGACAATTAGCGGGGGAGCAGTACTTC. Protein sequence: CASGQLAGEQYF.

The chain employs TRBV5-1 and TRBJ2-5, with 7 bases matching TRBD2. After removal of 0 bases from V and 2 bases from J, the junction contained 10 bases not matched to a gene. This CDR3 is 17 amino acids long. Germline-derived CDR1 and CDR2 are SGHRS and YFSETQ. The CDR3 here is CASSLAGWDYIQETQYF. Written as DNA, the CDR3 is TGCGCCAGCAGCTTGGCTGGGTGGGACTACATACAAGAGACCCAGTACTTC.

The chain combines TRBV6-6 with TRBJ1-2; no clear D. Trimming cost V 7 bases and J 5 bases, with 17 bases left between them. Germline-derived CDR1 and CDR2 are MNHNY and SVGAGI (reference sequence). The CDR3 extends over 14 amino acids. The CDR3 here is CASTHPPGGYGYTF. Here the CDR3 DNA reads TGTGCCAGCACCCATCCCCCGGGAGGGTATGGCTACACCTTC.

A single count supports this clone. The J gene is TRBJ1-2, the V gene TRBV5-1, with 8 nucleotides matching TRBD1. The CDR3 has 16 amino acids. The V gene's germline CDR1 is SGHRS and CDR2 YFSETQ. J was trimmed by 4 bases and V by 4 bases; bases with no gene match: 12. CDR3 amino acids: CASSDRGLSSPYGYTF. CDR3 in DNA: TGCGCCAGCAGCGACAGGGGCCTATCTTCTCCCTATGGCTACACCTTC.

The chain joins TRBV5-1 to TRBJ2-5; possibly TRBD1 for D (5 bases). The J call could be wrong; TRBJ2-7 is a better fit for the DNA end. This CDR3 contains 13 residues. Germline V lookup: CDR1 SGHRS, CDR2 YFSETQ. CDR3 DNA sequence: TGCGCCAGCAGCGACAGTGGCCCTTACGAGCAGTACTTC. Translated, it gives CASSDSGPYEQYF.

This clone was recorded only once. This chain links TRBV6-1 with TRBJ2-1, with 14 bases lining up with TRBD2. V lost 4 bases to trimming and J lost 4 bases; unmatched junction nucleotides: 9. This CDR3 spans 18 amino acids. CDR1 is MNHNS and CDR2 is SASEGT in the germline V gene. The CDR3 loop is CASSGRGLAGEPYNEQFF. The CDR3 DNA reads TGTGCCAGCAGTGGCCGGGGACTAGCGGGGGAACCATACAATGAGCAGTTCTTC.

This clone was seen only once. The V and J genes are TRBV7-9 and TRBJ2-3; D might be TRBD2 (5 bases). The germline V gene encodes CDR1 SEHNR and CDR2 FQNEAQ (reference sequence). The CDR3 sequence is 17 residues long. V lost 1 base, J lost 1 base, and 15 bases lay in between. The CDR3 DNA reads TGTGCCAGCAGCTTAGTTTTGAGGGTAGAGGGCACAGATACGCAGTATTTT. Protein sequence: CASSLVLRVEGTDTQYF.

This chain uses TRBV7-9 with TRBJ2-6; 8 bases are a match to TRBD1. V was pared by 5 bases and J by 0 bases, with 6 bases of the junction left unmatched. CDR3 length: 17 amino acids. Germline V gene sequence: CDR1 SEHNR, CDR2 FQNEAQ (reference sequence). In DNA, the CDR3 is TGTGCCAGCAGCCCCCTGGACAGGGTCTCTGGGGCCAACGTCCTGACTTTC. Its protein product is CASSPLDRVSGANVLTF.

The rearrangement uses TRBV28 and TRBJ1-4; D is perhaps TRBD1 (5 bases). There are 12 residues in the CDR3. Trimming pared 8 bases from V and 6 bases from J, leaving 10 bases between. In germline, CDR1 is MDHEN, CDR2 SYDVKM. The CDR3 reads CASLARDEKLFF. DNA of the CDR3: TGTGCCAGCTTGGCCAGGGATGAAAAACTGTTTTTT.

The chain employs TRBV18 and TRBJ2-1, with D hard to call. The CDR3 has 13 amino acids. Germline V gives CDR1 KGHSH, CDR2 LQKENI. Trimming left V 2 bases short and J 5 bases short, with 7 bases between. The chain's CDR3 is CASSPGPNNEQFF. The CDR3 nucleotides are TGTGCCAGCTCACCAGGGCCGAACAATGAGCAGTTCTTC.

The chain couples TRBV5-1 to TRBJ2-3; 8 nucleotides agree with TRBD1. Germline V CDR1 and CDR2: SGHRS, YFSETQ. The CDR3 consists of 18 residues. Trimming at V came to 0 bases and at J to 2 bases, leaving 11 bases not matched to a gene. CDR3 in amino acids: CASSLGFSGTGPTDTQYF. The CDR3 DNA reads as TGCGCCAGCAGCTTGGGGTTCTCCGGGACAGGACCCACAGATACGCAGTATTTT.

CDR3 amino acids: CASSRQVYEQYF. The CDR3 nucleotides read TGTGCCAGCAGCCGACAGGTCTACGAGCAGTACTTC. V and J are TRBV7-9 and TRBJ2-7; possibly TRBD1 for D (6 bases). The CDR3 consists of 12 residues. V lost 5 bases and J 3 bases, leaving 8 bases between the germline ends. Germline V CDR1 and CDR2: SEHNR, FQNEAQ (reference sequence).

The chain is built from TRBV2 and TRBJ2-2, with D unresolved. Germline V gene data show CDR1 as SNHLY and CDR2 as FYNNEI. The CDR3 length is 11 residues. V was pared by 9 bases and J by 3 bases, with 5 bases between. CDR3 residues: CASGDTGELFF. DNA for the CDR3: TGTGCCAGTGGAGACACCGGGGAGCTGTTTTTT.

The rearrangement uses TRBV10-3 and TRBJ2-2, with a possible D match to TRBD2 (6 bases). The CDR3 has 14 residues. The germline CDR1 and CDR2 sequences are ENHRY and SYGVKD. V was pared by 6 bases and J by 4 bases, with 12 bases between. DNA for the CDR3: TGTGCCATCAGCCTAGCGATCGGCACCGGGGAGCTGTTTTTT. Protein product: CAISLAIGTGELFF.

This rearrangement joins TRBV21-1 to TRBJ1-1; TRBD1, the table's D call, lacks a check against the DNA. TRBV21-1 has pseudogene status. This CDR3 region has 11 residues. The CDR3, as DNA: TGTGCCAGCTCCCAGACAGCTGAAGCTTTCTTT. The encoded protein is CASSQTAEAFF.

This chain connects TRBV11-2 to TRBJ2-5, with TRBD1 matching over 8 bases. The CDR3 has 13 amino acids. V trimming: 5 bases; J trimming: 5 bases; junction bases outside the gene matches: 4. CDR1 and CDR2 from the germline V gene are SGHAT and FQNNGV. The CDR3 nucleotides read TGTGCCAGCAGCCCGGACAGGGCCGAGACCCAGTACTTC. This encodes CASSPDRAETQYF.